Given below is one T cell receptor beta chain in context. Produced via immunoSEQ multiplex PCR; TCRdb's table is partial and in-frame only. The repertoire holds more than 550,000 clones, 92% seen once, with roughly 22% in the top ten. This sample was taken from a study of shared clonotypes between healthy human individuals. The CDR3 covers 15 residues. Germline loops: CDR1 SQVTM, CDR2 ANQGSEA. Trimming removed 3 bases from V and 2 bases from J; junction bases left unmatched: 5. It was CD45RO-negative cells, positively selected for CCR7, that made up naive CD8 cells, with terminally differentiated effector memory CD45RA+ cells excluded.

The sample was naive CD8+ T cells sorted from blood. This clonotype originated in a man younger than 40 in good health. J is TRBJ2-7 and V is TRBV29-1, with TRBD2 matching 12 bases. CDR3 region: CSVETSGSEAYEQYF. CDR3 in DNA: TGCAGCGTTGAGACTAGCGGGAGTGAAGCCTACGAGCAGTACTTC.